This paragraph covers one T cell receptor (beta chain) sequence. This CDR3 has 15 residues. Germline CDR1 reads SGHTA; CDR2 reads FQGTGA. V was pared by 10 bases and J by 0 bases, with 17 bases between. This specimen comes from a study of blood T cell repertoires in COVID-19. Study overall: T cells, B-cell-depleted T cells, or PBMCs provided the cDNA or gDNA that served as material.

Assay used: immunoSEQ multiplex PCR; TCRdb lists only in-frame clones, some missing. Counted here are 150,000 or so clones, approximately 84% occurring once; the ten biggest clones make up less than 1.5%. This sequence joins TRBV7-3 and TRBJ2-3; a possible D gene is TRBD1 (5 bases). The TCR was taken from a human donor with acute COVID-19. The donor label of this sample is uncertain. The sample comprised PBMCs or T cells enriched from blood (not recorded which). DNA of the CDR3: TGTGCCACCCAGGCGGCAGGGCTCAGCACAGATACGCAGTATTTT. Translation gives CATQAAGLSTDTQYF.